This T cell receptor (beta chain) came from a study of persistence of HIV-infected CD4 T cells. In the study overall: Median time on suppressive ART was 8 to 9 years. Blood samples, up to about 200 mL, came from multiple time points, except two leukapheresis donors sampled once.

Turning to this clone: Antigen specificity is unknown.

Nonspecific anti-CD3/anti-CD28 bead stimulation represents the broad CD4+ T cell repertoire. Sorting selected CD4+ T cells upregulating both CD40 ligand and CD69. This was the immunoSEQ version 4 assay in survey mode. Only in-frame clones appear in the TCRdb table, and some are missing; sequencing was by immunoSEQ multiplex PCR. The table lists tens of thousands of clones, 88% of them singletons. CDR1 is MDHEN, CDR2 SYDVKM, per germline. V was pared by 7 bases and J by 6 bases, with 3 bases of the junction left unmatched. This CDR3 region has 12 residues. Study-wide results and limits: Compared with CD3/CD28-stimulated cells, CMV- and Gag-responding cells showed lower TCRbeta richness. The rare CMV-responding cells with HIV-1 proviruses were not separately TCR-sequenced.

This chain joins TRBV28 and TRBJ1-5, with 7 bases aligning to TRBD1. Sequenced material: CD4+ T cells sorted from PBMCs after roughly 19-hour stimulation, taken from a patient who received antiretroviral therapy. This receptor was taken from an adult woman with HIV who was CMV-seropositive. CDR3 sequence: CASKGGPQPQHF. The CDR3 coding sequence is TGTGCCAGCAAAGGGGGCCCTCAGCCCCAGCATTTT.